Listed below are T cell receptor beta chains from one sample, sequenced in a study of CD8+CD57+ T cells in acquired aplastic anemia. MiXCR, applied by TCRdb to the reads, yields one record per CDR3 protein. The sample holds hundreds of thousands of distinct CDR3 sequences, about a third seen once. The specimen was sorted CD4+, CD8+, or CD8+CD57+ T cells (not recorded which) from PBMCs. These receptors all come from a human donor with aplastic anemia. Both conserved end residues are part of each CDR3. The D gene is left open where the match is weak. Clone size is given for some rows only: seen once, a few or many times, or a class if the clone is expanded.

size	V	J	D	DNA	CDR3
.	TRBV12-3/TRBV12-4	TRBJ2-1	.	TGTGCCAGCAGTCTCGGGACTTCTACGTCGGGGAATGAGCAGTTCTTC	CASSLGTSTSGNEQFF
.	TRBV7-9	TRBJ2-5	TRBD1	TGTGCCAGCAGCCGACAGGGGCCCCGGGAGACCCAGTACTTC	CASSRQGPRETQYF
many	TRBV20-1	TRBJ1-6	.	TGCAGTGCTGGACGGAATAATTCACCCCTCCACTTT	CSAGRNNSPLHF
many	TRBV19	TRBJ1-1	.	TGTGCCAGCCTAAGGGGTCTAGAAGCTTTCTTT	CASLRGLEAFF
few	TRBV7-8	TRBJ1-1	.	TGTGCCAGCAGCTCGTCAGGCAGGGAGAACACTGAAGCTTTCTTT	CASSSSGRENTEAFF
.	TRBV6-1	TRBJ1-3	TRBD1	TGTGCCAGCAGTGTATTTAGGGACAGGGGAAACACCATATATTTT	CASSVFRDRGNTIYF
.	TRBV7-6	TRBJ2-5	TRBD2	TGTGCCAGCAGCTTCCCACTAGCGGGAGGTGAGACCCAGTACTTC	CASSFPLAGGETQYF
.	TRBV6-1	TRBJ1-6	.	TGTGCCAGCAGTGCCCTTTTGACCGGGACCTTTAATAATTCACCCCTCCACTTT	CASSALLTGTFNNSPLHF
.	TRBV20-1	TRBJ1-5	TRBD1	TGCAGTGCTTCGACAGGGGAGAATCAGCCCCAGCATTTT	CSASTGENQPQHF
many	TRBV7-2	TRBJ1-2	TRBD1	TGTGCCAGCAGCCCGGGACAGGGCCACTATGGCTACACCTTC	CASSPGQGHYGYTF
few	TRBV7-2	TRBJ1-2	.	TGTGCCAGCAGCCCTGATTCAGTCTATGGCTACACCTTC	CASSPDSVYGYTF
many	TRBV4-3	TRBJ2-7	.	TGCGCCAGCAGCCAAGGACAGGAGACGTGGTACGAGCAGTACTTC	CASSQGQETWYEQYF
.	TRBV11-2	TRBJ1-1	.	TGTGCCAGCAGACGTATCGGGGGGACTGAAGCTTTCTTT	CASRRIGGTEAFF
many	TRBV7-2	TRBJ2-7	.	TGTGCCAGCAGCTTAAACAGGGTAGGCTACGAGCAGTACTTC	CASSLNRVGYEQYF
many	TRBV10-3	TRBJ2-3	.	TGTGCCATCAGTCCCCTTAGCACAGATACGCAGTATTTT	CAISPLSTDTQYF
.	TRBV29-1	TRBJ2-7	.	TGCAGCGTTGAAGAAAACTCCGGGGAGGACGAGCAGTACTTC	CSVEENSGEDEQYF
once	TRBV20-1	TRBJ2-5	TRBD2	TGCAGTGCTAGAGATCGGACTAGCGGGGGGGTAGGAGAGACCCAGTACTTC	CSARDRTSGGVGETQYF
.	TRBV25-1	TRBJ1-6	TRBD1	TGTGCCAGCTCACTCCGCGGGACAGAGAATTCACCCCTCCACTTT	CASSLRGTENSPLHF
.	TRBV9	TRBJ2-5	TRBD2	TGTGCCAGCAGCGGGGGAGGGTCATACCAAGAGACCCAGTACTTC	CASSGGGSYQETQYF
.	TRBV10-3	TRBJ1-6	TRBD1	TGTGCCATCAGTAAACGACAGGGGTCACGGTCACCCCTCCACTTT	CAISKRQGSRSPLHF
few	TRBV10-3	TRBJ1-2	TRBD1	TGTGCCAGCAGCGCAAGCAGGGGGGGAGTTAACTATGGCTACACCTTC	CASSASRGGVNYGYTF
.	TRBV4-1	TRBJ2-5	.	TGCGCCAGCAGCGAGAACTGGCCGAACCAAGAGACCCAGTACTTC	CASSENWPNQETQYF
.	TRBV7-9	TRBJ1-2	.	TGTGCCAGCAAGGGGGAAGCCTATGGCTACACCTTC	CASKGEAYGYTF
many	TRBV19	TRBJ1-5	.	TGTGCCAGTAGAGCAGGGGAGCGCTCGTTTCAGCCCCAGCATTTT	CASRAGERSFQPQHF